The 7 T cell receptor beta chains below come from one sample, sequenced in a study of human T cells and chemical hapten exposure. Specified time point: patch test 1, 2 weeks after DPC sensitization. Specified treatment: therapeutic diphenylcyclopropenone sensitization with weekly scalp DPC. TCRdb redid the calling of the RACE reads with MiXCR, one entry per CDR3 protein. Found here are just under 350,000 distinct CDR3 sequences, around 7% of them singletons; the top ten hold less than 10%. The specimen comprised whole blood, sampled in connection with sensitization to the hapten diphenylcyclopropenone (DPC). All receptors derive from a woman aged 18-29 years with alopecia areata. Some clones in this sample may be carry-over from other donors' samples.

By proportion, this clonotype is medium-sized (0.01 to 0.1%). The chain employs TRBV4-1 and TRBJ2-4; unclear D gene. This CDR3 spans 15 amino acids. Per the germline V gene, CDR1 is MGHRA and CDR2 is YSYEKL. Trimming removed 4 bases at V and 6 bases at J, with 16 bases between. The chain's CDR3 is CASSPEDDPRNIQYF. Written as DNA, the CDR3 is TGCGCCAGCAGCCCCGAGGATGACCCGAGAAACATTCAGTACTTC.

This clonotype showed up just a few times. The V and J genes are TRBV11-2 and TRBJ2-2; maybe TRBD1 (6 bases). The V and J ends lost 4 bases and 4 bases respectively, with 13 bases between them. Germline V gene lookup returns CDR1 SGHAT and CDR2 FQNNGV. This CDR3 spans 15 amino acids. The CDR3 protein is CASSSIQGRTGELFF. The CDR3 DNA reads TGTGCCAGCAGCTCGATTCAGGGGCGCACCGGGGAGCTGTTTTTT.

This clonotype showed up many times. The rearrangement uses TRBV6-2 or TRBV6-3 and TRBJ2-3; a possible D gene is TRBD2 (6 bases). The CDR3 length is 14 residues. V was clipped by 5 bases and J by 2 bases, with 11 bases between them. CDR1 and CDR2 (germline): MNHEY, SVGEGT. CDR3: CASSRGTHTDTQYF. The CDR3 nucleotides are TGTGCCAGCAGTCGGGGGACTCACACAGATACGCAGTATTTT.

This clonotype was observed at least ten times. This chain connects TRBV6-5 to TRBJ2-5; tentative D call: TRBD1 (6 bases). Germline values: CDR1 MNHEY, CDR2 SVGAGI. The CDR3 is 12 residues long. The germline V and J ends were trimmed by 8 bases and 4 bases, with 11 bases remaining between them. DNA for the CDR3: TGTGCCAGCGTGGGACACGGAGAGACCCAGTACTTC. Translating it yields CASVGHGETQYF.

The V and J genes are TRBV5-1 and TRBJ2-1, with D perhaps TRBD1 (6 bases). Germline loops: CDR1 SGHRS, CDR2 YFSETQ. The CDR3 contains 13 residues. V lost 7 bases and J 9 bases, leaving 17 bases between the germline ends. CDR3 nucleotides: TGCGCCAGCTCTGCGACAGGAACCCCTGAGCAGTTCTTC. Translating gives CASSATGTPEQFF.

This clonotype turned up a few times. V and J are TRBV14 and TRBJ1-2; 7 bases are shared with TRBD1. V shed 3 bases, J shed 8 bases, and the junction held 6 bases outside the gene matches. The CDR3 is 13 residues long. Germline CDR1 and CDR2: SGHDN and FVKESK. CDR3 sequence (DNA): TGTGCCAGCAGCCAGAACAGGGGAGAAGGCTACACCTTC. Translated: CASSQNRGEGYTF.

This clonotype was recorded many times. CDR3 nucleotide sequence: TGTGCCAGCAGCCGGGACGCAGAATCACCCCTCCACTTT. It is translated as CASSRDAESPLHF. The chain is built from TRBV7-9 and TRBJ1-6; maybe TRBD1 (5 bases). The V gene's germline CDR1 is SEHNR and CDR2 FQNEAQ (reference sequence). This CDR3 spans 13 amino acids. V was pared by 5 bases and J by 10 bases, with 12 bases between.